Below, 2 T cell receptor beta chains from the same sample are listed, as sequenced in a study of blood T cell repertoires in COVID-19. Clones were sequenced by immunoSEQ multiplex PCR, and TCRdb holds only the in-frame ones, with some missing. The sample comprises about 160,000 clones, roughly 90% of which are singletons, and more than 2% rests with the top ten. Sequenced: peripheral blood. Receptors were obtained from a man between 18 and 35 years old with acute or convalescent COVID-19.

For the CDR3, the DNA is TGTGCCACCAGGAGGGAAACACAGGGGAACTATGGCTACACCTTC. Its protein is CATRRETQGNYGYTF. This rearrangement joins TRBV15 to TRBJ1-2; TRBD1 aligns across 7 bases. CDR1 is LNHNV, CDR2 YYDKDF, per germline (reference sequence). Trimming cost V 6 bases and J 2 bases; bases outside gene matches: 9. The CDR3 consists of 15 residues.

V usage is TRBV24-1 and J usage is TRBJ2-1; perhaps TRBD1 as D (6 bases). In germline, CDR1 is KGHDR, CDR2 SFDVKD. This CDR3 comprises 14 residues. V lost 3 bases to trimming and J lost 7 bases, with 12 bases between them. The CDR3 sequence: CATSDPHRDNEQFF. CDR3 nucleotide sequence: TGTGCCACCAGTGATCCCCACAGGGATAATGAGCAGTTCTTC.